The T cell receptor beta chain under discussion was sequenced for a study of cytomegalovirus exposure and HLA in healthy donors (dated by TCRdb to between 2016 and 2019). General notes on the study: An earlier analysis of approximately 640 of the donors reported more than 250 Gb of sequence data and some 120 million unique TCR beta sequences from about 179 million T cells. An early release that covered some 630 HLA-typed donors contained approximately 300 gigabases of sequencing data and 85 million to 100 million unique TCR sequences. Of the roughly 410 genotyped donors, approximately 80% were placed in the genetic ancestry cluster associated with self-reported Caucasian donors. The study aimed to test whether cataloging public T cell receptors could reveal signatures of past pathogen exposure. Using immunosequencing, the study profiled T cell repertoires from around 670 subjects and related those repertoires to cytomegalovirus serostatus. In addition to the first cohort of about 650 subjects, a separate validation cohort of 130 or so different subjects was used. To predict cytomegalovirus infection status, the study brought together high-throughput TCR immunosequencing, statistical association of individual TCRs with disease status, and machine learning. In a later analysis, previously published TCR beta repertoires from fewer than 750 donors were re-analyzed and high-resolution HLA genotyping was added so that TCR occurrence patterns could be studied. Rather than using new phenotypic data, the later analysis identified candidate immune exposures from TCR beta sequences and from how often those sequences occurred across donors. An earlier analysis of 587 of the donors used high-throughput TCR beta sequencing to judge whether each TCR beta V gene segment behaved as functional or pseudogenic. Donor age, sex, ethnicity and CMV serostatus were compiled together with the repertoire data. A later genetic analysis took genome-wide SNP genotypes for about 55% of the roughly 700 donors and used that subset as a discovery cohort. Every repertoire in the discovery cohort had been generated on one and the same sequencing platform. HLA typing included class I and class II loci at four-digit resolution. Typing coverage varied by locus: roughly 629-630 donors for A, B, C, DRB1 and DQB1; roughly 500 for DQA1; more than 600 for DPA1; about 450 for DPB1. Roughly five DR-DQ haplotypes were handled as single units for association and clustering because linkage in the cohort was strong. Across about 370 genotyped donors of the cohort, an average of about 200,000 unique TCR beta nucleotide sequences per donor were sequenced, and about a sixth of those sequences were non-productive. Broader findings and caveats from the paper: Because some donors lacked HLA typing at each locus, the association tests relied only on the typed subset. In an earlier analysis of some 540 of the donors, most TCR beta V segments appeared in productive rearrangements about 87% or about 30% of the time, broadly matching IMGT annotations. In vitro tests confirmed that a few of the cytomegalovirus-associated TCR beta chains recognize cytomegalovirus antigens. A later analysis found that most CMV-associated TCR beta chains appeared HLA-restricted, with HLA associations seemingly driven largely by CMV exposure. In a later analysis, the rate of TCR association differed among HLA loci, with DRB1 alleles having the most associated TCRs and HLA-C alleles having the fewest. The presence/absence analyses assumed that sequencing depth was roughly uniform across donors, and that assumption may not be true. Linkage disequilibrium might explain the correlated functional status among segregating V segments, but an unknown experimental factor could not be ruled out. In this cohort, only TCR beta chains were sequenced, and detectable features were limited by the absence of alpha or paired-chain data. In both the original and validation cohorts, the classifier was reported to diagnose cytomegalovirus status with high specificity and sensitivity. The authors suggested that the approach could potentially be generalized to other disease states and immunological phenotypes. According to a later genetic analysis, donors in an Asian-associated ancestry cluster had fewer N-insertions in productive TCRs than the approximately 670-donor mean. Immune exposure information for the cohort was limited to CMV serostatus. Because counts were too low, seventeen rarely observed V segments, including chromosome 9 orphons, were excluded from the earlier analysis of 500 to 700 of the donors. In a later genetic analysis, a missense DCLRE1C variant was associated with V-gene and J-gene trimming of TCR beta chains, and the association was replicated in an independent cohort. Some IMGT-functional V segments, including TRBV6-2 and TRBV6-3, could not be distinguished by the 87-base-pair reads and were therefore excluded. At a false discovery rate of 0.05, a later analysis linked some 18,000 TCR beta sequences to specific HLA alleles. In a later analysis, several top co-occurrence clusters were reported to appear linked to parvovirus B19, influenza, CMV and Epstein-Barr virus. Compared with equally common non-associated chains, HLA-associated TCR beta chains in a later analysis were more clonally expanded and had lower generation probabilities. A further reported finding was that TCR beta sequences accurately predicted the HLA-A and HLA-B alleles for most subjects in the first cohort. A cluster of highly shared sequence variants was judged likely to be a technical artifact of the sequencing pipeline. While some public TCRs were present in many individuals, most TCR sequences turned up only very rarely across donors. The study listed 164 TCR beta chains as associated with cytomegalovirus. When HLA alleles, especially DR and DQ, strongly co-occurred, attributing TCR associations to individual alleles was difficult.

CDR1 LGHNA and CDR2 YSLEER were looked up in the germline V gene. Counted from cysteine to phenylalanine, this CDR3 has 13 amino acids. Only the CDR3 part of the read is kept: 39 bases, read in frame from the first base. The germline V and J ends show losses of 5 bases and 4 bases respectively, and no gene match explains 3 bases of the junction. Libraries came from the immunoSEQ multiplex PCR assay. A mixture of 60 forward primers for TCR Vbeta segments and 13 reverse primers for TCR Jbeta segments was used in the multiplex PCR. Amplification of the CDR3 region of rearranged TCR beta genes was performed with a multiplex PCR assay on genomic DNA. Amplified TCR beta libraries were sequenced as 87-base-pair reads on the Illumina HiSeq System. Turning to the authors' computational methods: In a later analysis, roughly 80 million unique TCR beta chains were counted across the roughly 700 repertoires, and approximately 11 million of these chains were shared by at least two donors. Raw reads were error-corrected and collapsed into unique sequences with a nearest-neighbor algorithm that merged closely related sequences to remove PCR and sequencing errors. CDR3 sequences were aligned to IMGT reference sequences to assign V, D and J gene segments. Each retained sequence needed at least a six-nucleotide match to both a V gene segment and a J gene segment. Rearrangements were called productive when the CDR3 lacked stop codons and stayed in frame with V and J; all others were non-productive. CDR3 was defined by IMGT convention, running from the second conserved V-encoded cysteine to the conserved J-encoded phenylalanine. The earlier analysis of approximately 590 of the donors excluded any sequence lacking an unambiguous match to a single V gene segment. An earlier analysis of fewer than 650 of the donors classified V segments as functional when productive rearrangements were above 56.7% and as segregating when the standard deviation between donors was above 5%. To diagnose cytomegalovirus status from the catalog of TCR beta chain sequences, a statistical classification framework was built. In a later analysis, TCR nucleotide sequences were compared against IMGT/GENE-DB human TR gene sequences so that V and J genes could be assigned. Using the TCRdist pipeline, a later analysis assigned CDR3 sequences along with most-parsimonious VDJ recombination scenarios. In a later analysis, each TCR beta chain was defined by its CDR3 amino acid sequence together with its V-gene family, and reads without a unique V-gene family were excluded. In a later analysis, around 600 highly shared, low-generation-probability nucleotide sequences were removed to address suspected cross-contamination and a sequencing artifact. In a later analysis, a clonal expansion index was calculated for each public chain from normalized within-repertoire ranks of inferred template counts. In a later analysis, generation probabilities were computed with a VDJ recombination model fitted to out-of-frame rearrangements, and the resulting probabilities were checked against IGoR. Hypergeometric tests were used in a later analysis to score TCR-TCR, TCR-HLA and TCR-CMV co-occurrence, with a repertoire-size bias correction applied to the TCR pairs. To estimate false discovery rates, a later analysis permuted the HLA or CMV assignments 20 times. In a later analysis, co-occurring TCRs were grouped using DBSCAN, with TCRdist sequence similarity added in when clustering inside HLA-allele-positive subsets. Repertoires with fewer than 30,000 or more than 120,000 public chains were left out of co-occurrence clustering, as were five repertoires with anomalous nucleotide sharing. Held by TCRdb, this immuneACCESS table contains in-frame sequences only and omits some clones. Under half of the omission traces to an unresolved V gene where checked; the cause of the rest is unknown. From that table come the V and J calls and clone size; the DNA was used to work out D and trimming. Within this sample are around 150,000 clones, with roughly 77% of them counted one time only. The ten top clones hold less than 2.5% of the sample.

The cohort was made up of 666 healthy bone marrow donors. Cohort members were all nominally healthy when sampled, although unrecorded immune exposures were likely present. The donor tested CMV seropositive, placing the donor among the 250 to 350 seropositive members of the cohort. Every donor gave a peripheral blood sample, and the peripheral blood mononuclear cells from that sample were used for TCR beta sequencing. Genomic DNA extraction from the blood cell samples was performed with the Qiagen DNeasy Blood Extraction Kit. As to this clone: The antigen this receptor binds is unknown. No base qualities exist here, and no much larger clone lies one base off it.

The V gene is TRBV4-3 and the J gene is TRBJ1-2; a stretch of 8 junction bases matches TRBD1. The source is a middle-aged man in good health and CMV-seropositive. Sequencing was carried out using PBMCs. Here the CDR3 is given as CASSGQGIYGYTF. DNA sequence: TGCGCCAGCAGCGGACAGGGAATCTATGGCTACACCTTC.